The 17 T cell receptor beta chains presented below share a single source sample, sequenced in a study of T-cell reconstitution after alpha-beta-depleted transplantation in children. For TCRbeta, the library was prepared with unique molecular identifiers. TCRdb called the PCR reads again in MiXCR, with one record for every CDR3 protein. Of fewer than 400,000 distinct CDR3 sequences listed, just over 20% are singletons. Sequencing was performed on PBMCs from the stem cell graft donor, taken from the stem cell graft. The receptors here all came from a human donor who donated a stem cell graft to a child with acute myeloid leukemia.

The chain employs TRBV20-1 and TRBJ2-5; 7 nucleotides align to TRBD1. This CDR3 comprises 14 residues. V lost 3 bases and J lost 4; bases outside the gene matches: 8. Germline loops: CDR1 DFQATT, CDR2 SNEGSKA (reference sequence). The CDR3 nucleotides read TGCAGTGCTAGTGATTCGGCAGGGGGAGAGACCCAGTACTTC. It encodes CSASDSAGGETQYF.

A few counts support this clonotype. V gene TRBV27 combines with J gene TRBJ2-7; D could derive from TRBD1 or TRBD2 (6 bases each). The CDR3 spans 15 residues. Per germline, CDR1 MNHEY and CDR2 SMNVEV (reference sequence). The V end was cut by 6 bases, the J end by 4 bases, with 19 bases between. CDR3 protein: CASSPGGGGIYEQYF. For the CDR3, the DNA is TGTGCCAGCAGCCCTGGGGGCGGAGGGATTTACGAGCAGTACTTC.

This clonotype was seen only a few times. The V and J genes are TRBV7-8 and TRBJ2-1; 7 bases map to TRBD2. Losses at the gene ends were 5 bases for V and 2 bases for J; bases not matched to a gene: 9. CDR1 is SGHVS and CDR2 is FQNEAQ in the germline V gene. The CDR3 has 16 amino acids. CDR3 coding DNA: TGTGCCAGCAGCGTAGTGGGCCTAGCGGCCTACAATGAGCAGTTCTTC. This translates into CASSVVGLAAYNEQFF.

This clonotype was recorded a few times. CDR3 sequence (DNA): TGCGCCAGCAGCTTCCTAGCCGAGAACACCGGGGAGCTGTTTTTT. Translating it yields CASSFLAENTGELFF. The rearrangement uses TRBV5-1 and TRBJ2-2; a possible D gene is TRBD2 (5 bases). Between the trimmed V and J ends, which lost 2 bases and 1 base, there was a span of 9 bases. Germline V CDR1 and CDR2: SGHRS, YFSETQ. The CDR3 has 15 residues. Combining the CDR3 with reference TRBV5-1 and TRBJ2-2 gives the whole variable domain KAGVTQTPRYLIKTRGQQVTLSCSPISGHRSVSWYQQTPGQGLQFLFEYFSETQRNKGNFPGRFSGRQFSNSRSEMNVSTLELGDSALYLCASSFLAENTGELFFGEGSRLTVL.

The gene calls are TRBV5-4 and TRBJ2-7, with 10 bases matching TRBD1. J was trimmed by 5 bases and V by 3 bases; bases with no gene match: 8. The length of the CDR3 is 15 residues. Per the germline V gene, CDR1 is SGHNT and CDR2 is YYREEE (reference sequence). CDR3 DNA: TGTGCCAGCAGCTCCCCCCGGGACAGGGGAGACGAGCAGTACTTC. This sequence encodes CASSSPRDRGDEQYF.

This chain links TRBV20-1 with TRBJ2-1; 10 bases are a match to TRBD2. Germline V gives CDR1 DFQATT, CDR2 SNEGSKA (reference sequence). The CDR3 contains 15 residues. Trimming cost V 2 bases and J 7 bases; bases outside gene matches: 8. The CDR3 reads CSARTAGGPRNEQFF. The CDR3 DNA follows: TGCAGTGCTAGAACAGCGGGAGGGCCCAGGAATGAGCAGTTCTTC.

This clonotype was observed a handful of times. The chain uses TRBV7-8 and TRBJ2-7; unclear D gene. Germline V CDR1 and CDR2: SGHVS, FQNEAQ. The length of the CDR3 is 15 residues. V was pared by 5 bases and J by 4 bases, with 18 bases between. The CDR3 region is CASSAKRYLLYEQYF. DNA for the CDR3: TGTGCCAGCAGCGCAAAGAGGTATCTGCTTTACGAGCAGTACTTC.

This clonotype was seen a handful of times. V gene TRBV7-6 combines with J gene TRBJ2-5, with unresolved D. The CDR3 is 16 residues long. V was pared by 1 base and J by 4 bases, with 16 bases between. In germline, CDR1 is SGHVS, CDR2 FNYEAQ. The CDR3 protein is CASSLVWGVEGETQYF. In nucleotides, the CDR3 is TGTGCCAGCAGCTTAGTGTGGGGTGTTGAAGGAGAGACCCAGTACTTC.

This clonotype was detected a few times. The genes are TRBV20-1 and TRBJ2-7, with a tentative D call TRBD2 (5 bases). V was pared by 3 bases and J by 3 bases, with 6 bases between. Per the germline V gene, CDR1 is DFQATT and CDR2 is SNEGSKA (reference sequence). CDR3 size: 11 residues. The CDR3 reads CSASTSYEQYF. The CDR3 nucleotides read TGCAGTGCTAGTACTAGCTACGAGCAGTACTTC.

Ten or more counts support this clonotype. This sequence joins TRBV29-1 and TRBJ2-1, with TRBD1 matching over 9 bases. The germline V gene encodes CDR1 SQVTM and CDR2 ANQGSEA. The CDR3 is 13 residues long. Trimming at V came to 7 bases and at J to 7 bases, leaving 8 bases not matched to a gene. This chain's CDR3 is CSGEQGAGNEQFF. CDR3 DNA: TGCAGCGGAGAACAGGGGGCTGGGAATGAGCAGTTCTTC.

This clonotype was picked up many times. The chain recombines TRBV20-1 with TRBJ2-7; D possibly corresponds to TRBD2 (5 bases). CDR3 length equals 17 residues. Germline V gives CDR1 DFQATT, CDR2 SNEGSKA (reference sequence). V was shortened by 0 bases and J by 0 bases, with 18 bases between the two germline ends. CDR3: CSARDLRHSVGSYEQYF. The CDR3 DNA reads TGCAGTGCTAGAGATCTGAGACATAGCGTAGGCTCCTACGAGCAGTACTTC.

This clonotype has more than one count but fewer than ten. This chain joins TRBV10-3 and TRBJ2-7; tentative D call: TRBD2 (7 bases). This CDR3 is built from 15 residues. The V gene's germline CDR1 is ENHRY and CDR2 SYGVKD. Trimming shortened V by 10 bases and J by 0 bases, and 19 bases separated the two germline ends. The CDR3 here is CATGGQDTYSYEQYF. CDR3 nucleotides: TGTGCCACGGGGGGCCAGGACACCTACTCCTACGAGCAGTACTTC.

This clonotype has only a few counts. The chain is built from TRBV12-3 or TRBV12-4 and TRBJ1-6; D perhaps matches TRBD1 (6 bases). With 6 bases removed from V and 7 bases from J, the gap between germline ends came to 10 bases. This CDR3 has 13 residues. CDR3 in amino acids: CASSNGQNSPLHF. In nucleotides, the CDR3 is TGTGCCAGCAGCAATGGACAGAATTCACCCCTCCACTTT.

The chain recombines TRBV29-1 with TRBJ2-7; D is ambiguous. This CDR3 comprises 11 residues. In germline, CDR1 is SQVTM, CDR2 ANQGSEA. Trimming removed 7 bases from V and 3 bases from J, with 10 bases in between. CDR3 region: CSATVDYEQYF. The CDR3 DNA follows: TGCAGCGCTACAGTGGACTACGAGCAGTACTTC.

This clonotype appeared a few times. The chain couples TRBV11-2 to TRBJ1-1, with 7 bases lining up with TRBD1. This CDR3 is built from 15 residues. CDR1 and CDR2 (germline): SGHAT, FQNNGV. J gave up 2 bases and V 2 bases, and 5 bases lay outside the gene matches. DNA of the CDR3: TGTGCCAGCAGCTTATTGACAGGGACAAACACTGAAGCTTTCTTT. Its protein product is CASSLLTGTNTEAFF.

In its sample, this clonotype was seen a few times. The chain uses TRBV5-1 and TRBJ1-2; maybe TRBD1 (5 bases). CDR1 is SGHRS and CDR2 is YFSETQ in the germline V gene. CDR3 length equals 14 residues. V gave up 4 bases and J gave up 0 bases, with 10 bases separating them. The CDR3 DNA follows: TGCGCCAGCAGCACGGGGACCTCTAACTATGGCTACACCTTC. This encodes CASSTGTSNYGYTF.

There are a few counts of this clonotype. The CDR3 reads CSARAGTSLQTGELFF. In nucleotides, the CDR3 is TGCAGTGCTAGAGCTGGGACTAGCTTACAGACCGGGGAGCTGTTTTTT. V gene TRBV20-1 combines with J gene TRBJ2-2; the match to TRBD2 covers 9 bases. V was pared by 1 base and J by 5 bases, with 8 bases of the junction left unmatched. CDR1 and CDR2 from the germline V gene are DFQATT and SNEGSKA (reference sequence). The CDR3 has 16 residues.